These T cell receptor beta chains were read from a single sample in a study of response to subunit inactivated influenza vaccine. TCRdb reanalysed the RT-PCR reads using MiXCR and keeps one entry per CDR3 protein. The sample records about 500,000 distinct CDR3 sequences, 15% to 20% being singletons. Sequenced material: CD4+ T cells sorted from PBMCs, taken 23 to 25 months after vaccination. The receptors were sampled from a man between 50 and 69 years old who received an inactivated influenza vaccine. CDR3s include the opening cysteine and the closing phenylalanine or tryptophan. The order of the fields is CDR3 protein, CDR3 DNA, J gene, V gene, D gene, clone size. A D gene is named only where the DNA matches it firmly. Not every row has a clone size; where given, it reads once, few, many or a size class.

CDR3 protein: CASRNPTGSHSYNEQFF; CDR3 DNA: TGTGCCAGCAGAAATCCAACAGGGTCTCACTCCTACAATGAGCAGTTCTTC; J gene: TRBJ2-1; V gene: TRBV12-3/TRBV12-4; D gene: -; clone size: few
CDR3 protein: CASRSSGIEETQYF; CDR3 DNA: TGTGCCAGCAGGTCTAGCGGGATCGAAGAGACCCAGTACTTC; J gene: TRBJ2-5; V gene: TRBV6-1; D gene: TRBD2; clone size: -
CDR3 protein: CSAQYRGKNIQYF; CDR3 DNA: TGCAGTGCTCAATACCGGGGGAAAAACATTCAGTACTTC; J gene: TRBJ2-4; V gene: TRBV20-1; D gene: -; clone size: -
CDR3 protein: CASSYAGQASPLHF; CDR3 DNA: TGTGCCAGCAGTTACGCTGGGCAGGCCTCACCCCTCCACTTT; J gene: TRBJ1-6; V gene: TRBV6-5; D gene: -; clone size: few
CDR3 protein: CASSESGYASPLHF; CDR3 DNA: TGTGCCAGCAGTGAATCGGGGTATGCGTCACCCCTCCACTTT; J gene: TRBJ1-6; V gene: TRBV25-1; D gene: -; clone size: many
CDR3 protein: CSAPGDPTTEAFF; CDR3 DNA: TGCAGTGCCCCCGGGGACCCTACCACTGAAGCTTTCTTT; J gene: TRBJ1-1; V gene: TRBV20-1; D gene: -; clone size: -
CDR3 protein: CASSKGQGAGANEQFF; CDR3 DNA: TGCGCCAGCAGCAAAGGACAGGGGGCGGGGGCCAATGAGCAGTTCTTC; J gene: TRBJ2-1; V gene: TRBV5-1; D gene: TRBD1; clone size: many
CDR3 protein: CSVDRRGLVGSYEQYF; CDR3 DNA: TGCAGCGTTGATCGCAGGGGGTTGGTCGGTTCCTACGAGCAGTACTTC; J gene: TRBJ2-7; V gene: TRBV29-1; D gene: TRBD1; clone size: few
CDR3 protein: CAISNMYEQYF; CDR3 DNA: TGTGCCATCAGTAATATGTACGAGCAGTACTTC; J gene: TRBJ2-7; V gene: TRBV10-3; D gene: -; clone size: few
CDR3 protein: CASSPAGGTAKNIQYF; CDR3 DNA: TGTGCCAGCTCACCGGCAGGAGGGACGGCCAAAAACATTCAGTACTTC; J gene: TRBJ2-4; V gene: TRBV18; D gene: -; clone size: -
CDR3 protein: CSAQVGTGYEQYF; CDR3 DNA: TGCAGTGCTCAAGTGGGCACAGGATACGAGCAGTACTTC; J gene: TRBJ2-7; V gene: TRBV20-1; D gene: -; clone size: -
CDR3 protein: CAISDNRVYEQYF; CDR3 DNA: TGTGCCATCAGTGATAATAGAGTGTACGAGCAGTACTTC; J gene: TRBJ2-7; V gene: TRBV10-3; D gene: -; clone size: many
CDR3 protein: CASSLSGDSYNEQFF; CDR3 DNA: TGTGCCAGCAGCCTTAGCGGGGACTCCTACAATGAGCAGTTCTTC; J gene: TRBJ2-1; V gene: TRBV9; D gene: TRBD2; clone size: few
CDR3 protein: CASSGDRLRGNEQFF; CDR3 DNA: TGTGCCAGCAGCGGGGACAGACTCCGAGGCAATGAGCAGTTCTTC; J gene: TRBJ2-1; V gene: TRBV12-3/TRBV12-4; D gene: TRBD1; clone size: few
CDR3 protein: CATVGQRPLKSNQPQHF; CDR3 DNA: TGTGCCACAGTTGGACAGAGGCCTTTGAAGAGCAATCAGCCCCAGCATTTT; J gene: TRBJ1-5; V gene: TRBV21-1; D gene: -; clone size: many
CDR3 protein: CAIKRGMDTDTQYF; CDR3 DNA: TGTGCCATCAAGAGGGGGATGGACACAGATACGCAGTATTTT; J gene: TRBJ2-3; V gene: TRBV10-3; D gene: -; clone size: many
CDR3 protein: CASSPVTDTQYF; CDR3 DNA: TGTGCCAGCAGCCCCGTGACAGATACGCAGTATTTT; J gene: TRBJ2-3; V gene: TRBV12-3/TRBV12-4; D gene: -; clone size: many
CDR3 protein: CASSWEGTSVDTQYF; CDR3 DNA: TGCGCCAGCAGCTGGGAGGGGACTAGCGTCGATACGCAGTATTTT; J gene: TRBJ2-3; V gene: TRBV5-1; D gene: TRBD2; clone size: -
CDR3 protein: CASSYSGQGGFNEKLFF; CDR3 DNA: TGTGCCAGCAGTTACTCGGGTCAGGGTGGATTTAATGAAAAACTGTTTTTT; J gene: TRBJ1-4; V gene: TRBV6-5; D gene: -; clone size: many
CDR3 protein: CASSQDPQVAGELFF; CDR3 DNA: TGCGCCAGCAGCCAAGATCCACAGGTTGCCGGGGAGCTGTTTTTT; J gene: TRBJ2-2; V gene: TRBV4-3; D gene: -; clone size: -
CDR3 protein: CASTRTANTGELFF; CDR3 DNA: TGTGCCAGCACAAGGACAGCCAACACCGGGGAGCTGTTTTTT; J gene: TRBJ2-2; V gene: TRBV2; D gene: -; clone size: few
CDR3 protein: CASSPNPGRAGEQYF; CDR3 DNA: TGTGCCAGCAGTCCGAACCCCGGCAGGGCTGGCGAGCAGTACTTC; J gene: TRBJ2-7; V gene: TRBV25-1; D gene: -; clone size: few
CDR3 protein: CATKRWGPDQPQHF; CDR3 DNA: TGTGCCACTAAACGTTGGGGACCTGATCAGCCCCAGCATTTT; J gene: TRBJ1-5; V gene: TRBV24-1; D gene: -; clone size: few
CDR3 protein: CASRRTQASYEQYF; CDR3 DNA: TGTGCCAGCAGACGAACACAGGCCTCCTACGAGCAGTACTTC; J gene: TRBJ2-7; V gene: TRBV5-6; D gene: -; clone size: -
CDR3 protein: CASSYTGGEQYF; CDR3 DNA: TGTGCCAGCAGCTACACAGGGGGCGAGCAGTACTTC; J gene: TRBJ2-7; V gene: TRBV7-9; D gene: TRBD1; clone size: -
CDR3 protein: CASSLGGTVYEQYF; CDR3 DNA: TGTGCCAGCAGTTTAGGAGGGACAGTCTACGAGCAGTACTTC; J gene: TRBJ2-7; V gene: TRBV12-3/TRBV12-4; D gene: TRBD1; clone size: -
CDR3 protein: CASSLTVNTDTQYF; CDR3 DNA: TGCGCCAGCAGCTTGACGGTGAACACAGATACGCAGTATTTT; J gene: TRBJ2-3; V gene: TRBV5-1; D gene: -; clone size: -
CDR3 protein: CSASSLNSGLRNEQFF; CDR3 DNA: TGCAGTGCTAGCAGTCTGAACTCGGGACTTAGGAATGAGCAGTTCTTC; J gene: TRBJ2-1; V gene: TRBV20-1; D gene: -; clone size: -
CDR3 protein: CATAYSGKTQYF; CDR3 DNA: TGTGCCACCGCCTACTCCGGGAAGACCCAGTACTTC; J gene: TRBJ2-5; V gene: TRBV6-1; D gene: -; clone size: once
CDR3 protein: CASSPSGRTNEQFF; CDR3 DNA: TGTGCCAGCAGTCCTAGCGGGAGGACCAATGAGCAGTTCTTC; J gene: TRBJ2-1; V gene: TRBV6-2/TRBV6-3; D gene: TRBD2; clone size: -
CDR3 protein: CASSLGGPNYGYTF; CDR3 DNA: TGCGCCAGCAGCTTGGGGGGGCCTAACTATGGCTACACCTTC; J gene: TRBJ1-2; V gene: TRBV5-1; D gene: -; clone size: -
CDR3 protein: CASTTLGQGNSPLHF; CDR3 DNA: TGTGCCAGCACCACATTGGGACAGGGTAATTCACCCCTCCACTTT; J gene: TRBJ1-6; V gene: TRBV2; D gene: TRBD1; clone size: few
CDR3 protein: CASSRNPGGSSYNSPLHF; CDR3 DNA: TGTGCCAGCAGCCGAAACCCAGGGGGGAGCTCCTATAATTCACCCCTCCACTTT; J gene: TRBJ1-6; V gene: TRBV11-2; D gene: TRBD1; clone size: -
CDR3 protein: CASSLFGETNEKLFF; CDR3 DNA: TGCGCCAGCAGCTTGTTCGGTGAGACTAATGAAAAACTGTTTTTT; J gene: TRBJ1-4; V gene: TRBV5-1; D gene: -; clone size: many
CDR3 protein: CSAGGREGTDTQYF; CDR3 DNA: TGCAGTGCCGGGGGGCGGGAGGGCACAGATACGCAGTATTTT; J gene: TRBJ2-3; V gene: TRBV20-1; D gene: TRBD2; clone size: -